What follows are 21 T cell receptor delta chains derived from one specimen sequenced in a study of Vδ1+ human thymocytes. Study-wide results and limits: In the thymus, TRG and TRD repertoires looked highly polyclonal with Gaussian CDR3 lengths.

For these receptors, no antigen is known. RNA was extracted from the cells and then reverse transcribed. Multiplex PCR used pooled V-gene forward primers and a constant-region reverse primer to amplify CDR3s. TCRdb reprocessed the multiplex PCR reads through CATT. Altogether under 85,000 delta-chain clones are present, about 35% being singletons, with the ten largest covering approximately 0.25%. Input material: Vdelta1+ gamma-delta thymocytes from the thymus. This sample's subset: FACS-sorted CD3+ TCRalphabeta- TCRVdelta1+ TCRVdelta2- thymocytes. The receptor set was obtained from a boy younger than two who had congenital heart surgery.

Regarding this clone: This sample includes further DNA sequences coding for the same CDR3. This chain uses TRDV1 with TRDJ2; 10 nucleotides agree with TRDD3. Germline V gene lookup returns CDR1 TSWWSYY and CDR2 QGS. CDR3 size: 18 residues. The ends lost 0 bases at V and 4 bases at J; junction bases unmatched: 8. CDR3 in amino acids: CALGELAGGIRETAQLFF. DNA for the CDR3: TGTGCTCTTGGGGAACTCGCCGGGGGGATACGCGAGACAGCACAACTCTTCTTT.

The chain joins TRDV1 to TRDJ1; D is uncertain. The germline V gene encodes CDR1 TSWWSYY and CDR2 QGS. V shed 0 bases and J shed 2 bases, with 25 bases lying between them. The CDR3 is 20 residues long. The CDR3, as DNA: TGTGCTCTTGGGGAACTAGTACGGCATCCCATGGGTCGTCGGACCGATAAACTCATCTTT. Its protein is CALGELVRHPMGRRTDKLIF.

The chain carries TRDV1 and TRDJ1; 7 nucleotides line up with TRDD3. This CDR3 is 18 amino acids long. Germline CDR1 reads TSWWSYY; CDR2 reads QGS. V dropped 0 bases and J dropped 11; count of bases not matched to a gene: 21. CDR3 nucleotides: TGTGCTCTTGGGGAACTATATGCCCTACCGTCGGTGGGGGAGATGCTCATCTTT. Its translation: CALGELYALPSVGEMLIF.

This clone was counted between two and nine times. The V call is TRDV1, the J call TRDJ1; 8 positions match TRDD3. The junction had 3 bases not matched to a gene; V was cut back by 0 bases and J by 3 bases. The CDR3 covers 15 residues. The germline CDR1 and CDR2 sequences are TSWWSYY and QGS. The CDR3 nucleotides are TGTGCTCTTGGGGAACTTCCGGGATACGCCGATAAACTCATCTTT. Protein product: CALGELPGYADKLIF.

The genes are TRDV1 and TRDJ1; TRDD3 matches at 9 bases. This CDR3 is built from 26 residues. The germline V gene encodes CDR1 TSWWSYY and CDR2 QGS. Trimming at V came to 1 base and at J to 0 bases, leaving 33 bases not matched to a gene. This CDR3 is CALGEQGLLPRCTGGPGCDYTDKLIF. CDR3 bases: TGTGCTCTTGGGGAACAAGGCCTCCTCCCACGTTGTACTGGGGGACCCGGCTGCGACTACACCGATAAACTCATCTTT.

The rearrangement uses TRDV1 and TRDJ1; possibly TRDD3 for D (5 bases). V lost 1 base and J lost 3, with 18 bases in between. The CDR3 is 17 residues long. The V gene's germline CDR1 is TSWWSYY and CDR2 QGS. The DNA of the CDR3 is TGTGCTCTTGGGGAACCCAGACCCGATACTGTGGCCGATAAACTCATCTTT. It codes for CALGEPRPDTVADKLIF.

This chain links TRDV2 with TRDJ1; 8 bases are a match to TRDD3. Germline CDR1 reads GEAIGNYY; CDR2 reads EKD. Germline trimming cut 5 bases from V and 11 bases from J; bases unmatched to any gene: 9. The CDR3 runs to 12 residues. The CDR3 sequence is CACASAGGMLIF. The CDR3 DNA reads TGTGCCTGTGCTTCCGCTGGGGGAATGCTCATCTTT.

V is TRDV1 and J is TRDJ1; 8 positions agree with TRDD3. CDR1 and CDR2 from the germline V gene are TSWWSYY and QGS. V lost 4 bases, J lost 0 bases, and 34 bases stayed unmatched. The CDR3 runs 25 residues. The CDR3 here is CALGAPRLAASYWGVLWPYTDKLIF. The CDR3 DNA reads as TGTGCTCTTGGGGCTCCCCGTCTTGCCGCCTCATACTGGGGGGTACTCTGGCCGTACACCGATAAACTCATCTTT.

Regarding this clone: Other nucleotide sequences in the sample specify the same CDR3. This sequence joins TRDV1 and TRDJ1; 11 positions match TRDD3. The CDR3 runs 19 residues. Germline CDR1 reads TSWWSYY; CDR2 reads QGS. Losses at the gene ends were 0 bases for V and 0 bases for J; bases not matched to a gene: 9. The CDR3 reads CALGELRLGDRGHTDKLIF. In nucleotides, the CDR3 is TGTGCTCTTGGGGAACTACGACTGGGGGATAGGGGGCACACCGATAAACTCATCTTT.

This clone was counted between two and nine times. This chain links TRDV1 with TRDJ1; D remains ambiguous. V lost 5 bases and J 0 bases, leaving 19 bases between the germline ends. This CDR3 spans 17 amino acids. Germline assignment: CDR1 TSWWSYY and CDR2 QGS. CDR3 protein: CALGSLFSTSYTDKLIF. CDR3 nucleotides: TGTGCTCTTGGGTCTTTGTTCTCGACTTCGTACACCGATAAACTCATCTTT.

This clone was counted only a few times. The chain links TRDV1 to TRDJ1, with D unresolved. This CDR3 is built from 14 residues. From germline, CDR1 is TSWWSYY and CDR2 QGS. The V gene lost 4 bases and the J gene lost 0 bases, with 9 bases spanning the gap. This chain's CDR3 is CALGAVSYTDKLIF. DNA of the CDR3: TGTGCTCTTGGGGCCGTTTCGTACACCGATAAACTCATCTTT.

This sequence joins TRDV1 and TRDJ1; TRDD3 aligns across 11 bases. This CDR3 spans 19 amino acids. Losses at the gene ends were 3 bases for V and 2 bases for J; bases not matched to a gene: 14. The germline V gene has CDR1 TSWWSYY and CDR2 QGS. CDR3 nucleotides: TGTGCTCTTGGGGACCGAGAACGGGACTGGGGGATAAATACCGATAAACTCATCTTT. Residues: CALGDRERDWGINTDKLIF.

This clone occurred a few times. The genes are TRDV1 and TRDJ1; D remains ambiguous. Germline V gene lookup returns CDR1 TSWWSYY and CDR2 QGS. Trimming shortened V by 7 bases and J by 7 bases, and 28 bases separated the two germline ends. There are 17 residues in the CDR3. DNA for the CDR3: TGTGCTCTTGCAAGAGGGGCGCGGTCCTTAGGGAGCGTTAAACTCATCTTT. This gives the protein CALARGARSLGSVKLIF.

The rearrangement joins TRDV1 to TRDJ1, with 7 bases fitting TRDD3. Germline trimming cut 2 bases from V and 0 bases from J; bases unmatched to any gene: 9. Germline lookup yields CDR1 TSWWSYY and CDR2 QGS. CDR3 length equals 17 residues. DNA of the CDR3: TGTGCTCTTGGGGAAGTTAGGATACGAGGTTACACCGATAAACTCATCTTT. It encodes CALGEVRIRGYTDKLIF.

This clone was observed a few times. The rearrangement links TRDV1 to TRDJ1; a possible D gene is TRDD2 (5 bases). Germline loops: CDR1 TSWWSYY, CDR2 QGS. Between the trimmed V and J ends, which lost 2 bases and 1 base, there was a span of 17 bases. The CDR3 length is 17 residues. The DNA of the CDR3 is TGTGCTCTTGGGGAAATTTCCCTTCTGGAGGTCACCGATAAACTCATCTTT. This gives the protein CALGEISLLEVTDKLIF.

The V call is TRDV2, the J call TRDJ1; 10 positions agree with TRDD3. From germline, CDR1 is GEAIGNYY and CDR2 EKD. V was pared by 5 bases and J by 1 base, with 24 bases of the junction left unmatched. The CDR3 runs to 21 residues. The chain's CDR3 is CACAGPSGVYLLGDSTDKLIF. CDR3 DNA sequence: TGTGCCTGTGCGGGTCCTTCTGGCGTCTACTTACTGGGGGATTCCACCGATAAACTCATCTTT.

This clone turned up a few times. This chain joins TRDV1 and TRDJ1; weak D call: TRDD3 (5 bases). CDR1 and CDR2 from the germline V gene are TSWWSYY and QGS. V gave up 0 bases and J gave up 4 bases, with 24 bases separating them. This CDR3 has 19 amino acids. This CDR3 reads CALGELSGPHWGPSDKLIF. CDR3 nucleotides: TGTGCTCTTGGGGAACTAAGCGGGCCTCATTGGGGACCAAGCGATAAACTCATCTTT.

With regard to this clone: At one boundary the junction diverges from the germline segment, which might be a read error. The chain carries TRDV1 and TRDJ1, with 8 bases lining up with TRDD3. The CDR3 sequence is 18 residues long. Germline V gene sequence: CDR1 TSWWSYY, CDR2 QGS. The CDR3 DNA is TGTGCTCCTGGGGGAACCCCCTTCCCCTACCCTTACACCGATAAACTCATCTTT. The encoded protein is CAPGGTPFPYPYTDKLIF.

This sequence joins TRDV1 and TRDJ1; 7 bases line up with TRDD2. There are 18 residues in the CDR3. Germline CDR1 is TSWWSYY and CDR2 is QGS. Unmatched junction bases numbered 14, after V lost 2 bases and J lost 2 bases. The CDR3 protein is CALGEILSLPQGTDKLIF. As DNA, the CDR3 is TGTGCTCTTGGGGAAATACTGAGCCTTCCTCAGGGGACCGATAAACTCATCTTT.

The rearrangement links TRDV1 to TRDJ1, with TRDD2 matching over 9 bases. The ends lost 1 base at V and 0 bases at J; junction bases unmatched: 15. The germline V gene encodes CDR1 TSWWSYY and CDR2 QGS. The CDR3 consists of 20 residues. The CDR3 protein is CALGEPPSYDRTRYTDKLIF. The CDR3 DNA sequence: TGTGCTCTTGGGGAACCACCTTCCTACGACCGTACTAGATACACCGATAAACTCATCTTT.

This clone was detected only a few times. The rearrangement joins TRDV1 to TRDJ1; TRDD3 agrees at 10 bases. The junction had 16 bases not matched to a gene; V was cut back by 0 bases and J by 0 bases. Germline V lookup: CDR1 TSWWSYY, CDR2 QGS. The CDR3 is made up of 21 amino acids. The CDR3 is CALGELASPGGYAWYTDKLIF. CDR3 bases: TGTGCTCTTGGGGAACTCGCCTCTCCCGGGGGATACGCGTGGTACACCGATAAACTCATCTTT.